Each of the 18 T cell receptor beta chains below was sequenced from the same sample in a study of T cell responses to AZD1222 COVID-19 vaccine (dated by TCRdb to the early 2020s). The method behind the library was the immunoSEQ multiplex PCR assay. The clones in this table, taken by TCRdb from immuneACCESS, are in-frame only. Not every clone is retained; where verified, under half of the shortfall comes from an unresolved V gene, and the cause of the rest is unknown. The sample table shows 75,000 to 95,000 clones, and about 88% are seen once. Around 9.9% of the sample comes from the top ten. The time point label, as the study defines it: baseline before first vaccination. Source: peripheral blood, taken on day 0 of AZD1222 vaccination. The source of these receptors is an adult in good health.

The rearrangement joins TRBV4-1 to TRBJ2-3; D might be TRBD2 (6 bases). Per germline, CDR1 MGHRA and CDR2 YSYEKL. This CDR3 spans 13 amino acids. The CDR3 DNA sequence: TGCGCGGCGAGGCGGGACAGCACAGATACGCAGTATTTT. It yields the protein CAARRDSTDTQYF.

The chain uses TRBV5-4 and TRBJ2-5; D is ambiguous. Trimming pared 0 bases from V and 1 base from J, leaving 4 bases between. Germline V gives CDR1 SGHNT, CDR2 YYREEE (reference sequence). This CDR3 is 13 amino acids long. CDR3 sequence: CASSLVSQETQYF. CDR3 DNA: TGTGCCAGCAGCTTGGTAAGCCAAGAGACCCAGTACTTC.

The sample holds one count of this clone. This rearrangement joins TRBV19 to TRBJ1-4, with D hard to call. In germline, CDR1 is LNHDA, CDR2 SQIVND (reference sequence). The V end lost 3 bases, the J end lost 5 bases, and 19 bases lay between the germline ends. The CDR3 runs to 17 residues. The CDR3 region is CASSIAVVGYQNEKLFF. The CDR3 DNA is TGTGCCAGTAGTATCGCTGTGGTGGGGTATCAGAATGAAAAACTGTTTTTT.

The V and J genes are TRBV19 and TRBJ1-4; D remains unclear. The CDR3 contains 14 residues. V shed 4 bases and J shed 7 bases, with 13 bases lying between them. Germline V CDR1 and CDR2: LNHDA, SQIVND (reference sequence). Here the CDR3 reads CASSTAGWGEKLFF. The DNA of the CDR3 is TGTGCCAGTAGTACAGCCGGTTGGGGTGAAAAACTGTTTTTT.

V is TRBV6-2 or TRBV6-3 and J is TRBJ2-7; a weak D match, TRBD1 (6 bases). There are 15 residues in the CDR3. V lost 4 bases, J lost 0 bases, and 13 bases lay in between. Germline CDR1 MNHEY, CDR2 SVGEGT. The CDR3 bases are TGTGCCAGCAGTTCCCACTACAGGGACTCCTACGAGCAGTACTTC. Protein sequence: CASSSHYRDSYEQYF.

The chain recombines TRBV7-9 with TRBJ1-2; 10 nucleotides align to TRBD1. The CDR3 sequence is 15 residues long. Losses at the gene ends were 4 bases for V and 8 bases for J; bases not matched to a gene: 10. The germline V gene has CDR1 SEHNR and CDR2 FQNEAQ (reference sequence). CDR3 coding DNA: TGTGCCAGCAGCTCGTCCTCGACAGGGGGCCAAGGCTACACCTTC. It yields the protein CASSSSSTGGQGYTF.

Written as DNA, the CDR3 is TGTGCCAGCAGTTTAAGGTCTAGCGATACGAACACCGGGGAGCTGTTTTTT. It codes for CASSLRSSDTNTGELFF. The chain is built from TRBV27 and TRBJ2-2, with D possibly matching TRBD2 (6 bases). The CDR3 runs 17 residues. CDR1 and CDR2 from the germline V gene are MNHEY and SMNVEV (reference sequence). V lost 2 bases and J 0 bases, leaving 13 bases between the germline ends.

The chain recombines TRBV2 with TRBJ2-1, with no clear D. CDR3 length equals 15 residues. The V gene's germline CDR1 is SNHLY and CDR2 FYNNEI. Deletions cut 0 bases from V and 7 bases from J, with 13 bases between. The CDR3 protein is CASSEALWGWNEQFF. As DNA, the CDR3 is TGTGCCAGCAGTGAAGCGCTTTGGGGATGGAATGAGCAGTTCTTC.

This chain joins TRBV28 and TRBJ2-2; D not resolved. Germline assignment: CDR1 MDHEN and CDR2 SYDVKM. Trimming cost V 6 bases and J 5 bases, with 7 bases left between them. This CDR3 spans 12 amino acids. CDR3 residues: CASSWRTGELFF. The DNA of the CDR3 is TGTGCCAGCAGCTGGCGGACCGGGGAGCTGTTTTTT.

The rearrangement uses TRBV7-9 and TRBJ1-4, with unresolved D. The CDR3 has 14 amino acids. V was trimmed by 5 bases and J by 8 bases, leaving 15 bases between them. Germline loops: CDR1 SEHNR, CDR2 FQNEAQ (reference sequence). CDR3 coding DNA: TGTGCCAGCAGCGACGTCCGGGGAGGGGAAAAACTGTTTTTT. As protein: CASSDVRGGEKLFF.

The V gene is TRBV30, the J gene TRBJ1-1; the D gene is possibly TRBD1 (5 bases). V lost 2 bases to trimming and J lost 1 base, with 11 bases between them. Germline V CDR1 and CDR2: GTSNPN, SVGIG (reference sequence). This CDR3 is 14 amino acids long. CDR3: CAWSQGTANTEAFF. CDR3 DNA: TGTGCCTGGAGTCAAGGGACGGCGAACACTGAAGCTTTCTTT.

This chain links TRBV19 with TRBJ1-2; D is perhaps TRBD1 (6 bases). Germline-derived CDR1 and CDR2 are LNHDA and SQIVND (reference sequence). Trimming shortened V by 4 bases and J by 2 bases, and 14 bases separated the two germline ends. The length of the CDR3 is 15 residues. As DNA, the CDR3 is TGTGCCAGTAGTACCCTACGGACAGAAAACTATGGCTACACCTTC. It specifies CASSTLRTENYGYTF.

V is TRBV24-1 and J is TRBJ2-1, with D tentatively TRBD1 or TRBD2 (6 bases each). Germline assignment: CDR1 KGHDR and CDR2 SFDVKD. The CDR3 is 18 residues long. Trimming stripped 5 bases from V and 2 bases from J, with 21 bases between. The CDR3 here is CATSGGGPRGWAYNEQFF. DNA of the CDR3: TGTGCCACCAGTGGAGGGGGTCCGCGGGGTTGGGCCTACAATGAGCAGTTCTTC.

This rearrangement joins TRBV5-1 to TRBJ2-6; D not certain. The CDR3 length is 15 residues. V shed 2 bases and J shed 1 base, with 7 bases lying between them. CDR1 and CDR2 (germline): SGHRS, YFSETQ. The CDR3 nucleotides are TGCGCCAGCAGCTTTCAGAATTCTGGGGCCAACGTCCTGACTTTC. This sequence encodes CASSFQNSGANVLTF.

This sequence joins TRBV9 and TRBJ1-2; 7 nucleotides align to TRBD1. The CDR3 is 14 amino acids. From germline, CDR1 is SGDLS and CDR2 YYNGEE. J was trimmed by 4 bases and V by 6 bases; bases with no gene match: 9. This CDR3 reads CASTNPGQSYGYTF. CDR3 coding DNA: TGTGCCAGCACCAATCCGGGACAGAGCTATGGCTACACCTTC.

This rearrangement joins TRBV9 to TRBJ2-3, with D maybe TRBD2 (7 bases). This CDR3 region has 15 residues. V shed 4 bases and J shed 4 bases, with 16 bases lying between them. CDR1 SGDLS and CDR2 YYNGEE come from the germline V gene. The CDR3 protein is CASSLGGGIADTQYF. For the CDR3, the DNA is TGTGCCAGCAGCTTGGGAGGGGGGATCGCAGATACGCAGTATTTT.

V gene TRBV5-6 combines with J gene TRBJ2-7; D call uncertain. V dropped 0 bases and J dropped 3 bases, with 22 bases sitting between them. Germline loops: CDR1 SGHDT, CDR2 YYEEEE. This CDR3 has 18 amino acids. CDR3 sequence reads: CASSLVLSKASILYEQYF. The CDR3 DNA reads TGTGCCAGCAGCTTGGTCTTGTCGAAGGCCTCGATCCTCTACGAGCAGTACTTC.

In its sample, this clone was seen once. The V and J genes are TRBV6-1 and TRBJ2-2; a weak D match, TRBD1 (5 bases). Trimming took 0 bases from V and 3 from J, leaving 11 bases between them. CDR3 length equals 16 residues. The germline V gene encodes CDR1 MNHNS and CDR2 SASEGT. CDR3 sequence reads: CASSEARTGHTGELFF. The CDR3 coding sequence is TGTGCCAGCAGTGAAGCGCGAACAGGCCACACCGGGGAGCTGTTTTTT.